The 18 T cell receptor beta chains below come from one sample, sequenced in a study of OX40 agonist ivuxolimab in advanced cancers. Sequenced by immunoSEQ multiplex PCR; TCRdb stores in-frame clones only, minus some. The data show about 89,000 clones, 90% to 95% seen once. This sample comprised CD4+ or CD8+ T cells sorted from blood, obtained in a trial of the OX40 agonist ivuxolimab. These receptors were obtained from an adult with an advanced solid tumor such as melanoma, head and neck, liver or kidney cancer.

V and J are TRBV6-1 and TRBJ2-5; TRBD1 aligns across 8 bases. Trimming cost V 4 bases and J 2 bases; bases outside gene matches: 9. Germline loops: CDR1 MNHNS, CDR2 SASEGT. CDR3 length: 16 amino acids. The CDR3 reads CASSGWTGSGQETQYF. As DNA, the CDR3 is TGTGCCAGCAGTGGATGGACAGGGTCTGGACAAGAGACCCAGTACTTC.

This chain uses TRBV6-5 with TRBJ1-6, with 8 bases lining up with TRBD1. There are 14 residues in the CDR3. V lost 5 bases and J lost 9; bases outside the gene matches: 6. Germline CDR1 reads MNHEY; CDR2 reads SVGAGI. The CDR3 DNA is TGTGCCAGCAGTCGACAGGGGAGGGGTTCACCCCTCCACTTT. Amino acids: CASSRQGRGSPLHF.

The chain combines TRBV6-5 with TRBJ2-1, with 7 nucleotides matching TRBD2. The CDR3 has 15 residues. Germline-derived CDR1 and CDR2 are MNHEY and SVGAGI. With 4 bases clipped from V and 8 bases from J, the junction kept 11 bases outside the gene matches. This CDR3 reads CASSSEAGVTYEQFF. DNA for the CDR3: TGTGCCAGCAGTTCCGAGGCGGGAGTCACCTATGAGCAGTTCTTC.

This clone was recorded only once. The genes are TRBV2 and TRBJ1-5; 7 bases are a match to TRBD1. This CDR3 contains 15 residues. With V trimmed by 8 bases and J by 4 bases, 11 bases remained unmatched. Germline assignment: CDR1 SNHLY and CDR2 FYNNEI. In nucleotides, the CDR3 is TGTGCCAGCCGTGCGATCGGCAGGGGGAATCAGCCCCAGCATTTT. Protein: CASRAIGRGNQPQHF.

The chain recombines TRBV6-5 with TRBJ2-1, with TRBD2 matching over 8 bases. CDR1 and CDR2 from the germline V gene are MNHEY and SVGAGI. V lost 4 bases and J lost 0; bases outside the gene matches: 5. The CDR3 consists of 16 residues. CDR3 sequence (DNA): TGTGCCAGCAGTTTAGCGGGGTCAAGCTCCTACAATGAGCAGTTCTTC. This translates into CASSLAGSSSYNEQFF.

The CDR3 nucleotides read TGTGCCAGCAGCCGTGGTGACACTGAAGCTTTCTTT. Translation gives CASSRGDTEAFF. The rearrangement joins TRBV9 to TRBJ1-1; D not resolved. The CDR3 has 12 amino acids. Trimming shortened V by 4 bases and J by 3 bases, and 7 bases separated the two germline ends. Germline V gives CDR1 SGDLS, CDR2 YYNGEE.

The CDR3 region has the DNA TGTGCCAGCAGTCCGCGGGGGGGGTTCAATCAGCCCCAGCATTTT. It encodes CASSPRGGFNQPQHF. V usage is TRBV6-6 and J usage is TRBJ1-5, with D maybe TRBD1 (5 bases). CDR3 size: 15 residues. From germline, CDR1 is MNHNY and CDR2 SVGAGI (reference sequence). Trimming stripped 5 bases from V and 3 bases from J, with 14 bases between.

J is TRBJ1-6 and V is TRBV6-5; D ambiguous. This CDR3 comprises 13 residues. Germline V lookup: CDR1 MNHEY, CDR2 SVGAGI. Trimming removed 0 bases from V and 8 bases from J, with 5 bases in between. In DNA form, the CDR3 reads TGTGCCAGCAGTTACTCCTTCGATTCACCCCTCCACTTT. Translated, it gives CASSYSFDSPLHF.

The rearrangement joins TRBV28 to TRBJ1-5; D uncertain. V was pared by 1 base and J by 0 bases, with 19 bases between. This CDR3 has 19 amino acids. Germline V gives CDR1 MDHEN, CDR2 SYDVKM. The CDR3 DNA is TGTGCCAGCAGTTTATCCGTCGGACGAGGGAAGGATAGCAATCAGCCCCAGCATTTT. This codes for CASSLSVGRGKDSNQPQHF.

The chain's CDR3 is CASSQANDYEQYF. CDR3 sequence (DNA): TGTGCCAGCAGTCAGGCAAATGACTACGAGCAGTACTTC. The chain carries TRBV6-5 and TRBJ2-7; no clear D. Germline values: CDR1 MNHEY, CDR2 SVGAGI. V was shortened by 5 bases and J by 3 bases, with 11 bases between the two germline ends. The CDR3 is 13 residues long.

This chain links TRBV25-1 with TRBJ2-1; 8 nucleotides match TRBD2. The CDR3 contains 16 residues. The germline CDR1 and CDR2 sequences are MGHDK and SYGVNS. V was clipped by 6 bases and J by 6 bases; unmatched bases: 13. CDR3 sequence reads: CASREPGTRGVNEQFF. The CDR3 DNA follows: TGTGCCAGCAGGGAGCCCGGGACTAGAGGGGTCAATGAGCAGTTCTTC.

The rearrangement links TRBV11-3 to TRBJ2-5; D is unclear. Looked up from germline, CDR1 is SGHNT and CDR2 is YENEEA. V lost 8 bases and J lost 5, with 9 bases in between. This CDR3 region has 11 residues. CDR3 nucleotides: TGTGCCAGCGGAGATTTGGAGACCCAGTACTTC. Its translation is CASGDLETQYF.

The chain couples TRBV15 to TRBJ1-2; TRBD1 agrees at 9 bases. V dropped 1 base and J dropped 6; count of bases not matched to a gene: 3. The CDR3 spans 14 residues. Germline V gives CDR1 LNHNV, CDR2 YYDKDF (reference sequence). This chain's CDR3 is CATSRGTGDHGYTF. CDR3 nucleotides: TGTGCCACCAGCAGAGGGACAGGGGACCATGGCTACACCTTC.

The chain is built from TRBV6-6 and TRBJ1-2, with unresolved D. Germline loops: CDR1 MNHNY, CDR2 SVGAGI (reference sequence). The CDR3 contains 15 residues. With 6 bases removed from V and 4 bases from J, the gap between germline ends came to 18 bases. The CDR3 sequence: CASRYQGPTIYGYTF. CDR3 sequence (DNA): TGTGCCAGCAGGTACCAAGGACCTACCATCTATGGCTACACCTTC.

The CDR3 region is CASSRRPGPLYEQYV. Here the CDR3 DNA reads TGCGCCAGCAGCCGAAGGCCGGGCCCCCTCTACGAGCAGTACGTC. The gene calls are TRBV4-3 and TRBJ2-7; D not resolved. Trimming removed 4 bases at V and 3 bases at J, with 16 bases between. CDR1 and CDR2 from the germline V gene are LGHNA and YSLEER. This CDR3 contains 15 residues.

The chain joins TRBV19 to TRBJ2-1; 11 nucleotides agree with TRBD1. Germline CDR1 LNHDA, CDR2 SQIVND (reference sequence). This CDR3 comprises 13 residues. J gave up 13 bases and V 3 bases, and 5 bases lay outside the gene matches. CDR3 DNA: TGTGCCAGTAGTATCGGACAGGGGGCCAATCAGTTCTTC. Protein: CASSIGQGANQFF.

The V gene is TRBV30, the J gene TRBJ2-2; D gene uncertain. This CDR3 has 12 residues. Germline assignment: CDR1 GTSNPN and CDR2 SVGIG (reference sequence). The germline V and J ends were trimmed by 7 bases and 4 bases, with 10 bases remaining between them. CDR3 residues: CAYGLLTGELFF. The CDR3 bases are TGTGCCTACGGGCTACTCACCGGGGAGCTGTTTTTT. Looking up the rest from reference TRBV30 and TRBJ2-2 gives the full variable domain: SQTIHQWPATLVQPVGSPLSLECTVEGTSNPNLYWYRQAAGRGLQLLFYSVGIGQISSEVPQNLSASRPQDRQFILSSKKLLLSDSGFYLCAYGLLTGELFFGEGSRLTVL.

The genes are TRBV7-6 and TRBJ2-5; 14 bases align to TRBD2. V gave up 5 bases and J gave up 5 bases; unmatched junction bases: 10. The CDR3 runs 17 residues. In germline, CDR1 is SGHVS, CDR2 FNYEAQ. CDR3: CASSPTPRLAGGETQYF. In DNA, the CDR3 is TGTGCCAGCAGCCCAACTCCCCGACTAGCGGGAGGGGAGACCCAGTACTTC.